This T cell receptor (beta chain) comes out of a study of beta chain features in type 1 diabetes. The V and J ends lost 0 bases and 15 bases respectively, with 11 bases between them. The CDR3 extends over 11 amino acids. Per the germline V gene, CDR1 is GTSNPN and CDR2 is SVGIG (reference sequence). Sequenced material consisted of expressed TCRB transcripts (all of the isolated RNA was reverse transcribed). Produced via immunoSEQ multiplex PCR; TCRdb's table is partial and in-frame only. The sample has about 230,000 clones, roughly 9.6% seen once. This clone occurred a few times. The sequencing input was naive CD4+ T cells from blood. The receptor was isolated from a woman under 30 in good health. The V gene is TRBV30, the J gene TRBJ1-4, with a possible D match to TRBD1 (5 bases). The DNA for the CDR3 is TGTGCCTGGAGTGTCACAGGCAGAGTGTTTTTT. Its protein product is CAWSVTGRVFF.